This T cell receptor beta chain appears in the sequencing data of a study of T-cell reconstitution after alpha-beta-depleted transplantation in children. Study-level results: Surviving recipient cells, namely T cells and thymic progenitors, were the source of high day-60 TCRbeta diversity in some patients. T-cell counts and diversity at one year following transplant were attributed mainly to newly produced T cells. Alpha-beta T cells present about two months after transplant were reported to originate from several hundred expanded graft clones.

Germline loops: CDR1 SGHRS, CDR2 YFSETQ. The CDR3 spans 13 residues. V was shortened by 1 base and J by 11 bases, with 13 bases between the two germline ends. As for this clonotype: Its antigen is not known.

As it was prepared, the TCRbeta library received unique molecular identifiers. TCRdb recomputed calls from the PCR reads with MiXCR, one row per CDR3 protein. The sample carries approximately 800,000 distinct CDR3 sequences, 16% recorded once. This sequence joins TRBV5-1 and TRBJ2-4, with D possibly being TRBD2 (6 bases). The sequence was collected from a male patient younger than 18 who had a stem cell transplant for acute lymphoblastic leukemia, so the T cells may come from the graft donor. The sample consisted of PBMCs, mostly from graft donor cells, taken 360 days after TCRalphabeta/CD19-depleted stem cell transplant. CDR3 amino acids: CASSLKPGGLQYF. Written as DNA, the CDR3 is TGCGCCAGCAGCTTGAAGCCCGGGGGACTTCAGTACTTC. Full variable domain (rest looked up from reference TRBV5-1 and TRBJ2-4): KAGVTQTPRYLIKTRGQQVTLSCSPISGHRSVSWYQQTPGQGLQFLFEYFSETQRNKGNFPGRFSGRQFSNSRSEMNVSTLELGDSALYLCASSLKPGGLQYFGAGTRLSVL.